Listed here are 8 T cell receptor beta chains from one sample, sequenced in a study of cytomegalovirus exposure and HLA in healthy donors. This PCR relied on a set of 60 Vbeta primers and 13 Jbeta primers. Clones were sequenced by immunoSEQ multiplex PCR, and TCRdb holds only the in-frame ones, with some missing. The data show around 100,000 clones, with 55% to 65% seen just once and around 4% held by the top ten. The sequencing input was PBMCs. All receptors derive from a young man in good health and CMV-seropositive.

The chain combines TRBV7-9 with TRBJ2-2, with a possible D match to TRBD2 (6 bases). The germline CDR1 and CDR2 sequences are SEHNR and FQNEAQ (reference sequence). The V and J ends lost 3 bases and 1 base respectively, with 18 bases between them. This CDR3 contains 18 residues. The CDR3 here is CASSFVRRVFQNTGELFF. CDR3 coding DNA: TGTGCCAGCAGCTTTGTTCGGAGGGTATTTCAGAACACCGGGGAGCTGTTTTTT.

The chain combines TRBV7-2 with TRBJ1-1, with unresolved D. The CDR3 runs 15 residues. CDR1 is SGHTA and CDR2 is FQGNSA in the germline V gene. V was shortened by 1 base and J by 0 bases, with 9 bases between the two germline ends. In DNA, the CDR3 is TGTGCCAGCAGCTTAGTGGTAGCCTTGAACACTGAAGCTTTCTTT. Its protein product is CASSLVVALNTEAFF.

The chain joins TRBV7-9 to TRBJ1-2; D remains ambiguous. Looked up from germline, CDR1 is SEHNR and CDR2 is FQNEAQ (reference sequence). The CDR3 covers 14 residues. The V end lost 4 bases, the J end lost 2 bases, and 11 bases lay between the germline ends. For the CDR3, the DNA is TGTGCCAGCAGCTCATTGGCGGAAAACTATGGCTACACCTTC. This codes for CASSSLAENYGYTF.

The V and J genes are TRBV7-9 and TRBJ1-4; 7 bases are a match to TRBD1. CDR3 length: 15 amino acids. Germline V gene data show CDR1 as SEHNR and CDR2 as FQNEAQ (reference sequence). The trim removed 3 bases at V and 4 bases at J, leaving 5 bases unmatched. This CDR3 reads CASSFWTGFNEKLFF. As DNA, the CDR3 is TGTGCCAGCAGCTTCTGGACAGGCTTTAATGAAAAACTGTTTTTT.

V and J are TRBV14 and TRBJ2-7; D remains unclear. The CDR3 length is 15 residues. V gave up 0 bases and J gave up 0 bases, with 9 bases separating them. Germline V gives CDR1 SGHDN, CDR2 FVKESK. This chain's CDR3 is CASSQEGSVSYEQYF. As DNA, the CDR3 is TGTGCCAGCAGCCAAGAAGGAAGCGTCTCCTACGAGCAGTACTTC.

The chain uses TRBV7-2 and TRBJ2-5; no firm D call. The CDR3 runs 11 residues. Germline V lookup: CDR1 SGHTA, CDR2 FQGNSA. V gave up 7 bases and J gave up 5 bases, with 8 bases separating them. CDR3 DNA: TGTGCCAGCACTTCGTTGGAGACCCAGTACTTC. Encoded protein: CASTSLETQYF.

This clone has more than one count but fewer than ten. The chain has TRBV4-1 and TRBJ1-5; D perhaps matches TRBD1 (6 bases). V lost 0 bases and J 5 bases, leaving 14 bases between the germline ends. This CDR3 spans 16 amino acids. CDR1 and CDR2 from the germline V gene are MGHRA and YSYEKL. The CDR3 bases are TGCGCCAGCAGCCAAGAAGGGGCAGGGGAGTATCAGCCCCAGCATTTT. This encodes CASSQEGAGEYQPQHF.

The chain is built from TRBV11-2 and TRBJ2-7; TRBD1 is a possible D gene (5 bases). CDR1 is SGHAT, CDR2 FQNNGV, per germline. This CDR3 spans 16 amino acids. V lost 5 bases to trimming and J lost 2 bases, with 19 bases between them. CDR3 nucleotides: TGTGCCAGCAGCCCAATCGACAGACAAGGAACCTACGAGCAGTACTTC. Residues: CASSPIDRQGTYEQYF.